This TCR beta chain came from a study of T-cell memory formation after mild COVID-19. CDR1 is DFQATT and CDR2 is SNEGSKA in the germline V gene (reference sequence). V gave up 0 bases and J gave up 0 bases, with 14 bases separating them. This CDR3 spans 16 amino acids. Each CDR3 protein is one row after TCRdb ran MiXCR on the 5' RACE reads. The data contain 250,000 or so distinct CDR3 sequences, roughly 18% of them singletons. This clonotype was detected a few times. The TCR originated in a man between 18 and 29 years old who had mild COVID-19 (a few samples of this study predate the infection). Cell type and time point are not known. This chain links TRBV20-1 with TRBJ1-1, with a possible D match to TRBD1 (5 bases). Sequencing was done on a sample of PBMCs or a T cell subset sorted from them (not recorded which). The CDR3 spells CSARDLGDSMNTEAFF. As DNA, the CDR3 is TGCAGTGCTAGAGATCTGGGCGACAGCATGAACACTGAAGCTTTCTTT.